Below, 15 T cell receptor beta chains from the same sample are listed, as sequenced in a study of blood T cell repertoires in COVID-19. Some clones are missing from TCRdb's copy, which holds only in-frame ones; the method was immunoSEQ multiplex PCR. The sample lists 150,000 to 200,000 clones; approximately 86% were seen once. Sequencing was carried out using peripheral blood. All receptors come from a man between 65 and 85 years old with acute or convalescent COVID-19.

CDR3 nucleotides: TGTGCCAGCAGTTCCCGGGACAGGGGGCACGAGCAGTACTTC. It translates to CASSSRDRGHEQYF. The genes are TRBV27 and TRBJ2-7; the match to TRBD1 covers 12 bases. Germline V gene data show CDR1 as MNHEY and CDR2 as SMNVEV (reference sequence). The length of the CDR3 is 14 residues. V was pared by 4 bases and J by 5 bases, with 3 bases of the junction left unmatched.

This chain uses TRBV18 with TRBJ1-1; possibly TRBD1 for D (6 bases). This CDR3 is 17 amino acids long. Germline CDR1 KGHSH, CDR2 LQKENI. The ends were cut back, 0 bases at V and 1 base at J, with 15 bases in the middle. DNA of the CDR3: TGTGCCAGCTCACCACCCTTTGGGGGCAACGAGAACACTGAAGCTTTCTTT. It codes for CASSPPFGGNENTEAFF.

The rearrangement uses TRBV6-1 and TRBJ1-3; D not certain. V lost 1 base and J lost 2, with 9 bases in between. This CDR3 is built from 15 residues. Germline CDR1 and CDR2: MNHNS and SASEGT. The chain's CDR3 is CASSEENGAGNTIYF. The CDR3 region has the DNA TGTGCCAGCAGTGAAGAAAACGGGGCTGGAAACACCATATATTTT.

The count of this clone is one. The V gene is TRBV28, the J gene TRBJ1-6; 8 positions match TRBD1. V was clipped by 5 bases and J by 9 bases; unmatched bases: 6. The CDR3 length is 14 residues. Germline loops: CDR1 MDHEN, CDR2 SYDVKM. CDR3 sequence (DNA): TGTGCCAGCAGTCACCGGACAGGGAGTTCACCCCTCCACTTT. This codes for CASSHRTGSSPLHF.

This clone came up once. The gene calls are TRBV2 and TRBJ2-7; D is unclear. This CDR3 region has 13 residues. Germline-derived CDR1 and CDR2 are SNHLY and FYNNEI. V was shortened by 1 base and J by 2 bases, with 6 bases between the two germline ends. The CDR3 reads CASSEGAAYEQYF. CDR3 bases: TGTGCCAGCAGTGAAGGGGCAGCCTACGAGCAGTACTTC. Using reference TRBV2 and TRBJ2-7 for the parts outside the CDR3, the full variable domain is EPEVTQTPSHQVTQMGQEVILRCVPISNHLYFYWYRQILGQKVEFLVSFYNNEISEKSEIFDDQFSVERPDGSNFTLKIRSTKLEDSAMYFCASSEGAAYEQYFGPGTRLTVT.

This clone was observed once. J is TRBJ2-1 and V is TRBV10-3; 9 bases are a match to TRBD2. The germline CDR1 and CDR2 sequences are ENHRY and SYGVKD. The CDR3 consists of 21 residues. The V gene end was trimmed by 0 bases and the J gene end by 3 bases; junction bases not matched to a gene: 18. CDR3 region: CAISESTWSSGSPDDYNEQFF. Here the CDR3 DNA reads TGTGCCATCAGTGAGTCGACTTGGAGTAGCGGGAGTCCCGATGACTACAATGAGCAGTTCTTC.

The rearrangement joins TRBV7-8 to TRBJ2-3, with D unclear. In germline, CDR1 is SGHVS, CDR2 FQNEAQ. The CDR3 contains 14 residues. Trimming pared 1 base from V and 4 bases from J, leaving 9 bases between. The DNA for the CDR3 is TGTGCCAGCAGCTTAGGCAGGTCTTCAGATACGCAGTATTTT. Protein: CASSLGRSSDTQYF.

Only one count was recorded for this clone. This CDR3 reads CASSFNRETEAFF. CDR3 in DNA: TGCGCCAGCAGCTTCAACAGGGAAACTGAAGCTTTCTTT. V usage is TRBV5-1 and J usage is TRBJ1-1; possibly TRBD1 for D (6 bases). The length of the CDR3 is 13 residues. V gave up 2 bases and J gave up 5 bases, with 10 bases separating them. The germline V gene encodes CDR1 SGHRS and CDR2 YFSETQ. Full variable domain (outside the CDR3, taken from reference TRBV5-1 and TRBJ1-1): KAGVTQTPRYLIKTRGQQVTLSCSPISGHRSVSWYQQTPGQGLQFLFEYFSETQRNKGNFPGRFSGRQFSNSRSEMNVSTLELGDSALYLCASSFNRETEAFFGQGTRLTVV.

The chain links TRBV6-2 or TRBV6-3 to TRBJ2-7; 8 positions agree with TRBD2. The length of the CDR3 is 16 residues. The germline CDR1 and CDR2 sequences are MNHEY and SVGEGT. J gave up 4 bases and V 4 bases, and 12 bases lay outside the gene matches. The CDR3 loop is CASSLAGGRLPYEQYF. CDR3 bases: TGTGCCAGCAGTTTGGCTGGCGGGAGGCTCCCTTACGAGCAGTACTTC.

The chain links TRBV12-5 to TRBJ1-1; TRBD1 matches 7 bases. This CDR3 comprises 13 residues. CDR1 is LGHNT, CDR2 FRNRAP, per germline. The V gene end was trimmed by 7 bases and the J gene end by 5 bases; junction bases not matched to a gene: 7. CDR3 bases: TGTGCTAGTGCCCGACAGGGAGGAACTGAAGCTTTCTTT. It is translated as CASARQGGTEAFF.

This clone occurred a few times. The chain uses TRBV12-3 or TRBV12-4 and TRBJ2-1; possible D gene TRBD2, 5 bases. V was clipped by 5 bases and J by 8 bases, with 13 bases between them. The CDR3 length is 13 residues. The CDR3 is CASSMGLGDEQFF. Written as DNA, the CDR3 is TGTGCCAGCAGTATGGGCCTCGGGGATGAGCAGTTCTTC.

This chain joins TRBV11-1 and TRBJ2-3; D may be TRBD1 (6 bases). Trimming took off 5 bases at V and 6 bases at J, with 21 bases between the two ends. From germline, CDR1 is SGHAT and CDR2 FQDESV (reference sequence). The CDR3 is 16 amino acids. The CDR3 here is CASSRALTGPGDTQYF. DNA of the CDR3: TGTGCCAGCAGCCGGGCCCTCACAGGGCCGGGGGATACGCAGTATTTT.

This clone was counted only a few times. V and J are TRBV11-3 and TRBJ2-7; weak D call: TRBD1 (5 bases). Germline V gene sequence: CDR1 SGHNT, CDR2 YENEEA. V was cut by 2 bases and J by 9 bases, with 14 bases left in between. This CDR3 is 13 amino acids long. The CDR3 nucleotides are TGTGCCAGCAGCTTAAGGCAAGGGGCGCCGCAGTACTTC. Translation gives CASSLRQGAPQYF.

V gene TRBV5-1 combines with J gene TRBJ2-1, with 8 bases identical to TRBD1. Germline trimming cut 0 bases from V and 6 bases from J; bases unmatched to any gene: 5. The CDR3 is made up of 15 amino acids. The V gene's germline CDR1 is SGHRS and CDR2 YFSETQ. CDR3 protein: CASSLGQGASNEQFF. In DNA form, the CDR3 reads TGCGCCAGCAGCTTGGGCCAGGGGGCCAGCAATGAGCAGTTCTTC.

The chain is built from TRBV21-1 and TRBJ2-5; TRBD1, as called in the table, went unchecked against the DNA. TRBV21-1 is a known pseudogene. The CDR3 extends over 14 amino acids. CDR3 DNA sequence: TGTGCCAGCAGCAAAGTGGCACATCGCGAGACCCAGTACTTC. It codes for CASSKVAHRETQYF.